This TCR beta chain is from a study of shared clonotypes between healthy human individuals. This clone was seen just once. Here immunoSEQ multiplex PCR was the method, and the copy in TCRdb shows in-frame clones only, minus some. The sample lists some 1 million clones; about 76% were seen once. Germline CDR1 and CDR2: GTSNPN and SVGIG (reference sequence). The V end lost 3 bases, the J end lost 7 bases, and 16 bases lay between the germline ends. The CDR3 covers 13 residues. This clonotype was sampled from a young man in good health. The chain uses TRBV30 and TRBJ2-7, with D unclear. The sequenced material came from memory CD4+ T cells sorted from blood. Described subset: CD45RA-negative fraction. The CDR3, as DNA: TGTGCCTGGAGCAAGGGCTATAGGTTGGAGCAGTACTTC. Protein: CAWSKGYRLEQYF.